These 32 T cell receptor beta chains were sequenced from one sample in a study of T cells in Graves' hyperthyroidism and ophthalmopathy. TCR beta CDR3 regions were amplified from RNA. TCR CDR3 underwent first-round RT-PCR with the HTBI primer set. TCRdb redid the calling of the multiplex PCR reads with MiXCR, one entry per CDR3 protein. The repertoire has 500,000 to 650,000 distinct CDR3 sequences, approximately 20% of them found once; the top ten carry less than 55%. Material for sequencing was blood. These receptors were obtained from a man aged 35-49 years with Graves' ophthalmopathy.

The chain recombines TRBV6-1 with TRBJ1-2; the match to TRBD1 covers 12 bases. Trimming took 5 bases from V and 5 from J; bases not matched to a gene: 12. This CDR3 is built from 17 residues. Germline CDR1 reads MNHNS; CDR2 reads SASEGT. CDR3 nucleotides: TGTGCCAGCAGTAAGGGGACAGGGGGCTCCCCTGGGTATGGCTACACCTTC. As protein: CASSKGTGGSPGYGYTF.

This clonotype was seen at least ten times. V usage is TRBV7-2 and J usage is TRBJ2-1; 16 bases align to TRBD2. The CDR3 consists of 16 residues. Germline V gene lookup returns CDR1 SGHTA and CDR2 FQGNSA. V gave up 4 bases and J gave up 6 bases; unmatched junction bases: 3. This chain's CDR3 is CASSSGLAGGVNEQFF. The DNA for the CDR3 is TGTGCCAGCAGCTCGGGACTAGCGGGGGGGGTCAATGAGCAGTTCTTC.

In this sample, this clonotype turned up a few times. The V and J genes are TRBV12-3 or TRBV12-4 and TRBJ2-1; D possibly matches TRBD1 or TRBD2 (6 bases each). The germline V and J ends were trimmed by 6 bases and 9 bases, with 24 bases remaining between them. CDR3 length: 16 residues. CDR3 sequence: CASSPLGGGARSEQFF. The CDR3 bases are TGTGCCAGCAGCCCCCTGGGGGGCGGGGCCCGAAGTGAGCAGTTCTTC.

This clonotype was recorded many times. This chain links TRBV30 with TRBJ1-1; D remains ambiguous. The V end was cut by 0 bases, the J end by 0 bases, with 14 bases between. CDR1 and CDR2 (germline): GTSNPN, SVGIG (reference sequence). The CDR3 is 16 amino acids. CDR3 sequence: CAWSVRLRQMNTEAFF. The CDR3 coding sequence is TGTGCCTGGAGTGTACGACTGAGACAAATGAACACTGAAGCTTTCTTT.

At least ten counts were recorded for this clonotype. The V and J genes are TRBV3-1 and TRBJ2-7; D gene ambiguous. Germline CDR1 and CDR2: LGHDT and YNNKEL (reference sequence). The CDR3 has 13 amino acids. With 4 bases removed from V and 3 bases from J, the gap between germline ends came to 10 bases. The CDR3 nucleotides read TGTGCCAGCAGCCGCGGACGTGGCTACGAGCAGTACTTC. Encoded protein: CASSRGRGYEQYF.

This clonotype was recorded at least ten times. V and J are TRBV12-3 or TRBV12-4 and TRBJ2-1, with 13 bases aligning to TRBD2. J lost 9 bases, V lost 6 bases, and 5 bases had no gene match. This CDR3 is 14 amino acids long. CDR3 sequence reads: CASRTSGRAFEQFF. For the CDR3, the DNA is TGTGCCAGCAGAACTAGCGGGAGGGCCTTTGAGCAGTTCTTC.

Concerning this clonotype: This sequence may be a read error, since a much larger clone differs from it by one base. This chain uses TRBV28 with TRBJ1-1; D uncertain. Germline lookup yields CDR1 MDHEN and CDR2 SYDVKM. The CDR3 consists of 12 residues. The CDR3 DNA sequence: TGTGCCAGCAGTTTACTAAGAACTGAAGCTTCCTTT. Residues: CASSLLRTEASF. The full variable domain, its missing parts supplied by reference TRBV28 and TRBJ1-1, is DVKVTQSSRYLVKRTGEKVFLECVQDMDHENMFWYRQDPGLGLRLIYFSYDVKMKEKGDIPEGYSVSREKKERFSLILESASTNQTSMYLCASSLLRTEASFGQGTRLTVV.

This clonotype was seen more than once but under ten times. The chain uses TRBV2 and TRBJ1-1; D gene ambiguous. The germline V and J ends were trimmed by 4 bases and 11 bases, with 8 bases remaining between them. The V gene's germline CDR1 is SNHLY and CDR2 FYNNEI. The length of the CDR3 is 10 residues. The CDR3 DNA is TGTGCCAGCAGTGGGGTGGGGGCTTTCTTT. Amino acid sequence: CASSGVGAFF.

This clonotype was found a few times. The CDR3 DNA is TGTGCCAGCAGTTTAAGCTTTGCGGGAGAGGTTACGCAGTATTTT. This translates into CASSLSFAGEVTQYF. This chain links TRBV28 with TRBJ2-3, with 7 nucleotides matching TRBD2. After removal of 2 bases from V and 8 bases from J, the junction contained 10 bases not matched to a gene. Germline CDR1 is MDHEN and CDR2 is SYDVKM. The CDR3 consists of 15 residues.

The chain links TRBV27 to TRBJ2-2; no definite D call. The CDR3 is made up of 13 amino acids. CDR1 and CDR2 (germline): MNHEY, SMNVEV (reference sequence). Trimming removed 5 bases from V and 7 bases from J, with 11 bases in between. The CDR3 region is CASSQRDGGELFF. The CDR3 DNA follows: TGTGCCAGCAGTCAGCGAGATGGCGGGGAGCTGTTTTTT.

This clonotype was detected only a few times. One end of the junction does not line up with germline, which may come from a read error. V and J are TRBV15 and TRBJ2-1; 12 bases fit TRBD1. Germline V gene sequence: CDR1 LNHNV, CDR2 YYDKDF (reference sequence). This CDR3 comprises 18 residues. Here the CDR3 reads CATSRVQGGQGAYDEQFF. The CDR3 region has the DNA TGTGCCACCAGCAGAGTACAGGGGGGACAGGGGGCCTACGATGAGCAGTTCTTC.

This clonotype was detected many times. This rearrangement joins TRBV7-8 to TRBJ2-3; 10 bases fit TRBD2. This CDR3 is built from 16 residues. Germline CDR1 is SGHVS and CDR2 is FQNEAQ. V lost 0 bases to trimming and J lost 7 bases; unmatched junction nucleotides: 7. For the CDR3, the DNA is TGTGCCAGCAGCTTAGCCCTAGCGGGAGTGGGCAATACGCAGTATTTT. Its translation is CASSLALAGVGNTQYF.

In this sample, this clonotype turned up many times. V gene TRBV28 combines with J gene TRBJ2-7; D not certain. The CDR3 consists of 10 residues. The germline V and J ends were trimmed by 4 bases and 6 bases, with 4 bases remaining between them. Germline V gene sequence: CDR1 MDHEN, CDR2 SYDVKM. The CDR3 region has the DNA TGTGCCAGCAGTTCACGCGAGCAGTACTTC. Its protein product is CASSSREQYF.

This clonotype was observed at least ten times. This rearrangement joins TRBV3-1 to TRBJ2-1, with 9 nucleotides matching TRBD2. The CDR3 contains 14 residues. CDR1 is LGHDT, CDR2 YNNKEL, per germline (reference sequence). V dropped 4 bases and J dropped 8; count of bases not matched to a gene: 6. The CDR3 sequence: CASSPAGGLDEQFF. CDR3 sequence (DNA): TGTGCCAGCAGCCCCGCGGGGGGGCTGGATGAGCAGTTCTTC.

This chain links TRBV2 with TRBJ1-2; D ambiguous. Germline V gives CDR1 SNHLY, CDR2 FYNNEI. The V gene lost 1 base and the J gene lost 7 bases, with 10 bases spanning the gap. The CDR3 consists of 13 residues. In nucleotides, the CDR3 is TGTGCCAGCAGTGAAGGCCAGGCCCTTGGCTACACCTTC. Translating it yields CASSEGQALGYTF.

This clonotype was counted at least ten times. The gene calls are TRBV7-9 and TRBJ2-3; no clear D. CDR3 length: 12 amino acids. V was shortened by 5 bases and J by 9 bases, with 12 bases between the two germline ends. Germline assignment: CDR1 SEHNR and CDR2 FQNEAQ (reference sequence). The DNA of the CDR3 is TGTGCCAGCAGCGCCCCGACTGGGACGCAGTATTTT. Translating gives CASSAPTGTQYF. Full variable domain (remainder filled in from reference TRBV7-9 and TRBJ2-3): DTGVSQNPRHKITKRGQNVTFRCDPISEHNRLYWYRQTLGQGPEFLTYFQNEAQLEKSRLLSDRFSAERPKGSFSTLEIQRTEQGDSAMYLCASSAPTGTQYFGPGTRLTVL.

Here the CDR3 reads CASSSSGLPSEQYF. In DNA form, the CDR3 reads TGTGCCAGCAGCTCCTCGGGACTCCCCTCGGAGCAGTACTTC. This rearrangement joins TRBV6-2 or TRBV6-3 to TRBJ2-7; D may be TRBD2 (6 bases). The CDR3 runs to 14 residues. Per germline, CDR1 MNHEY and CDR2 SVGEGT. Trimming removed 6 bases at V and 7 bases at J, with 19 bases between.

This clonotype was counted ten times or more. This chain uses TRBV19 with TRBJ1-1, with D maybe TRBD1 (5 bases). CDR3 length: 15 residues. In germline, CDR1 is LNHDA, CDR2 SQIVND (reference sequence). V lost 7 bases and J lost 3, with 18 bases in between. The CDR3 is CASKRGEVSDTEAFF. In DNA form, the CDR3 reads TGTGCCAGTAAGAGAGGGGAGGTGTCGGACACTGAAGCTTTCTTT.

Ten or more counts support this clonotype. The chain uses TRBV30 and TRBJ1-5, with D possibly TRBD1 on 6 matching bases. The V end was cut by 3 bases, the J end by 7 bases, with 10 bases between. The CDR3 consists of 12 residues. Germline assignment: CDR1 GTSNPN and CDR2 SVGIG (reference sequence). For the CDR3, the DNA is TGTGCCTGGAGGAGGGGGAGCCAGCCCCAGCATTTT. Its protein product is CAWRRGSQPQHF.

The table lists this clonotype with a few counts. This sequence joins TRBV4-2 and TRBJ1-1; tentative D call: TRBD1 (6 bases). Between the trimmed V and J ends, which lost 0 bases and 6 bases, there was a span of 11 bases. Per germline, CDR1 LGHNA and CDR2 YNFKEQ. The CDR3 length is 14 residues. For the CDR3, the DNA is TGTGCCAGCAGCCAAGACTACGGGGGCGCTGAAGCTTTCTTT. Translating it yields CASSQDYGGAEAFF.

This clonotype was seen more than once but under ten times. This chain uses TRBV19 with TRBJ1-5, with unresolved D. V shed 3 bases and J shed 1 base, with 10 bases lying between them. CDR3 length: 15 residues. Germline lookup yields CDR1 LNHDA and CDR2 SQIVND (reference sequence). The CDR3: CASSIGMGSNQPQHF. In nucleotides, the CDR3 is TGTGCCAGTAGTATTGGGATGGGGAGCAATCAGCCCCAGCATTTT. The whole variable domain, filled in from reference TRBV19 and TRBJ1-5, reads DGGITQSPKYLFRKEGQNVTLSCEQNLNHDAMYWYRQDPGQGLRLIYYSQIVNDFQKGDIAEGYSVSREKKESFPLTVTSAQKNPTAFYLCASSIGMGSNQPQHFGDGTRLSIL.

Concerning this clonotype: A junction end diverges from the germline sequence, so it may reflect a read error. The V and J genes are TRBV27 and TRBJ1-1; the D gene is possibly TRBD1 (6 bases). The CDR3 is made up of 17 amino acids. Germline lookup yields CDR1 MNHEY and CDR2 SMNVEV (reference sequence). The CDR3 protein is CTSSPGARGLAPTEAFF. The CDR3 nucleotides read TGTACCAGCAGTCCAGGGGCGCGAGGGTTAGCGCCCACTGAAGCTTTCTTT.

This clonotype has more than one count but fewer than ten. A read error may be the cause here, since a much bigger clone is one base away. The rearrangement uses TRBV29-1 and TRBJ1-1; 8 bases line up with TRBD1. Trimming at V came to 0 bases and at J to 1 base, leaving 1 base not matched to a gene. Germline loops: CDR1 SQVTM, CDR2 ANQGSEA. The CDR3 runs to 14 residues. The CDR3 loop reads CSVEEGTGNTEAFF. Written as DNA, the CDR3 is TGCAGCGTTGAAGAGGGGACAGGGAACACTGAAGCTTTCTTT.

This clonotype occurred a few times. The CDR3 loop reads CATATGTGSEQYF. CDR3 sequence (DNA): TGTGCCACCGCAACCGGGACAGGGTCCGAGCAGTACTTC. This chain joins TRBV24-1 and TRBJ2-7; 9 bases are a match to TRBD1. V lost 9 bases and J lost 6; bases outside the gene matches: 8. CDR3 length: 13 amino acids. CDR1 KGHDR and CDR2 SFDVKD come from the germline V gene.

Of note for this clonotype: Mismatch with germline at one junction end may stem from a read error. V and J are TRBV15 and TRBJ2-5; 10 nucleotides agree with TRBD2. Germline V gene sequence: CDR1 LNHNV, CDR2 YYDKDF (reference sequence). The CDR3 length is 17 residues. DNA for the CDR3: TGTGCCACCAGCAGAGGAGGGCTAGCGGGGGTTCAAGAGGCCCAGTACTTC. This codes for CATSRGGLAGVQEAQYF.

This clonotype was seen more than once but under ten times. Being one base from a much bigger clone, this may be a read error. This chain connects TRBV30 to TRBJ2-5; no firm D call. The V gene's germline CDR1 is GTSNPN and CDR2 SVGIG (reference sequence). This CDR3 is 15 amino acids long. In DNA, the CDR3 is TGTGCCTGGAGTGTTAACACCGGGTCTCAAGGGACCCAGTACTTC. Its protein is CAWSVNTGSQGTQYF.

Ten or more counts support this clonotype. This chain joins TRBV18 and TRBJ1-1; a weak D match, TRBD1 (5 bases). The length of the CDR3 is 14 residues. Trimming took off 0 bases at V and 6 bases at J, with 11 bases between the two ends. Germline V gives CDR1 KGHSH, CDR2 LQKENI. The CDR3 region is CASSPPSRVAEAFF. CDR3 bases: TGTGCCAGCTCACCACCGAGCAGGGTAGCTGAAGCTTTCTTT.

This chain connects TRBV5-5 to TRBJ2-7, with 8 nucleotides matching TRBD2. CDR1 is SGHKS and CDR2 is YYEKEE in the germline V gene (reference sequence). The CDR3 extends over 15 amino acids. Trimming removed 0 bases from V and 5 bases from J; junction bases left unmatched: 7. The CDR3 region is CASSLVTGGPNEQYF. CDR3 DNA: TGTGCCAGCAGCTTGGTAACGGGAGGGCCTAACGAGCAGTACTTC. Full variable domain (remainder filled in from reference TRBV5-5 and TRBJ2-7): DAGVTQSPTHLIKTRGQQVTLRCSPISGHKSVSWYQQVLGQGPQFIFQYYEKEERGRGNFPDRFSARQFPNYSSELNVNALLLGDSALYLCASSLVTGGPNEQYFGPGTRLTVT.

Ten or more counts support this clonotype. V usage is TRBV2 and J usage is TRBJ2-3, with D possibly matching TRBD1 (6 bases). The CDR3 sequence is 16 residues long. The V end lost 5 bases, the J end lost 3 bases, and 18 bases lay between the germline ends. In germline, CDR1 is SNHLY, CDR2 FYNNEI. The CDR3 region has the DNA TGTGCCAGCAGTTTTCGTCCAGGGGAATCAACAGATACGCAGTATTTT. It encodes CASSFRPGESTDTQYF.

This clonotype was observed a handful of times. The V call is TRBV20-1, the J call TRBJ2-2; D is uncertain. V was trimmed by 6 bases and J by 6 bases, leaving 20 bases between them. Germline V lookup: CDR1 DFQATT, CDR2 SNEGSKA (reference sequence). The CDR3 is 15 amino acids. The CDR3 region has the DNA TGCAGTGCCGCCCGGCCGTTACGGCTCGCCGGGGAGCTGTTTTTT. Translated, it gives CSAARPLRLAGELFF.

The rearrangement joins TRBV20-1 to TRBJ2-3, with D possibly TRBD2 on 5 matching bases. Deletions cut 5 bases from V and 10 bases from J, with 13 bases between. Germline V gives CDR1 DFQATT, CDR2 SNEGSKA (reference sequence). The CDR3 length is 11 residues. CDR3 DNA sequence: TGCAGTGCTCGTGATTCGCGGGCGCAGTATTTT. Protein: CSARDSRAQYF.

This clonotype was picked up a small number of times. V gene TRBV6-1 combines with J gene TRBJ1-5; TRBD1 is a possible D gene (6 bases). Germline lookup yields CDR1 MNHNS and CDR2 SASEGT. CDR3 length equals 15 residues. Trimming shortened V by 10 bases and J by 0 bases, and 16 bases separated the two germline ends. The CDR3 DNA reads as TGTGCCACAGTGCCCCAGGGGCTTAGCAATCAGCCCCAGCATTTT. Amino acid sequence: CATVPQGLSNQPQHF.